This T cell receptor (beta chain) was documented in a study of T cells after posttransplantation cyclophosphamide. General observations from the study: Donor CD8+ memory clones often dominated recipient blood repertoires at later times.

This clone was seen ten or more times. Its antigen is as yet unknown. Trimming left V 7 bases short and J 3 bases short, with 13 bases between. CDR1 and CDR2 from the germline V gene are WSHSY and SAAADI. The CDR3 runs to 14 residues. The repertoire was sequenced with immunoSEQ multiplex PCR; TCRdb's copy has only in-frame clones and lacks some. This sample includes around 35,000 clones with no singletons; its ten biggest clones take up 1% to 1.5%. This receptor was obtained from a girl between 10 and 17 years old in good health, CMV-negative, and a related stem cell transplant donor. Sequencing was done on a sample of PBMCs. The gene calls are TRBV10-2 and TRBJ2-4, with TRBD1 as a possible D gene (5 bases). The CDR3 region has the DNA TGCGCCAGCACCTCAGGGCAGGACAAAAACATTCAGTACTTC. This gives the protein CASTSGQDKNIQYF.